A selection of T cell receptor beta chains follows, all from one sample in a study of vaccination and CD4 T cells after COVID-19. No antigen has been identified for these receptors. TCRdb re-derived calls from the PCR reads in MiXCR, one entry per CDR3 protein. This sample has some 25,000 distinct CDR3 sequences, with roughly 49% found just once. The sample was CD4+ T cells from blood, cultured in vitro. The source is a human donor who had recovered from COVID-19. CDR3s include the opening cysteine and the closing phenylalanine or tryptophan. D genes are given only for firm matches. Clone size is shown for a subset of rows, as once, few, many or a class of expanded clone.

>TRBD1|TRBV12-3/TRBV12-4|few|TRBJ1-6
CASSIWTGTGTNSPLHF
TGTGCCAGCAGCATTTGGACCGGGACAGGGACTAATTCACCCCTCCACTTT
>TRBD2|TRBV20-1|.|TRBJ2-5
CSASSSGGADETQYF
TGCAGTGCTAGCTCAAGCGGGGGGGCCGATGAGACCCAGTACTTC
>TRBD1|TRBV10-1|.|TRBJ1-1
CASSAQPGQGVPEAFF
TGCGCCAGCAGTGCCCAACCGGGACAGGGGGTCCCTGAAGCTTTCTTT
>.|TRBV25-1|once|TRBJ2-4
CASSGDLAKNIQYF
TGTGCCAGCAGTGGGGACTTAGCCAAAAACATTCAGTACTTC
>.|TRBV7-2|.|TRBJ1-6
CASSLRDRLNSPLHF
TGTGCCAGCAGCTTAAGAGACAGGCTTAATTCACCCCTCCACTTT
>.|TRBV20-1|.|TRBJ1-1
CSATPRGGNTEAFF
TGCAGTGCTACCCCGCGGGGGGGGAACACTGAAGCTTTCTTT
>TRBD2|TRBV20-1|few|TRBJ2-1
CSAPASGRTLNEQFF
TGCAGTGCTCCGGCTAGCGGGAGGACCTTGAATGAGCAGTTCTTC
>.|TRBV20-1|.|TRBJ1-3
CSAPRGGLNTIYF
TGCAGTGCTCCCCGGGGGGGACTTAACACCATATATTTT
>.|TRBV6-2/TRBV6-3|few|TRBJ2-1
CATQGFRASRLRVGEQFF
TGTGCCACACAGGGATTCAGGGCTAGCCGACTCAGAGTCGGAGAGCAGTTCTTC
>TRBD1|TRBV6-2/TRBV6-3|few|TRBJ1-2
CASSHGTGKVGYTF
TGTGCCAGCAGCCACGGGACAGGGAAGGTTGGCTACACCTTC
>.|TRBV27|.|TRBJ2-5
CASSLSGRGETQYF
TGTGCCAGCAGTTTATCGGGTAGAGGAGAGACCCAGTACTTC
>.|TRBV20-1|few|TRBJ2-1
CSARDLFGARPFEQFF
TGCAGTGCTAGAGATCTTTTCGGGGCACGCCCGTTTGAGCAGTTCTTC
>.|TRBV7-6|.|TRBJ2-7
CASSLGGETSEQYF
TGTGCCAGCAGCTTGGGGGGAGAGACCTCCGAGCAGTACTTC
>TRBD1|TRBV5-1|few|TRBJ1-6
CASSWTGQTTSSYNSPLHF
TGCGCCAGCAGCTGGACGGGACAGACAACCAGCTCCTATAATTCACCCCTCCACTTT
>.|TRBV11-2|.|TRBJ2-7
CASSLTAYEQYF
TGTGCCAGCAGCTTAACCGCCTACGAGCAGTACTTC
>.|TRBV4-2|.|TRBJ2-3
CASSHRGGGTDTQYF
TGTGCCAGCAGTCATCGAGGGGGGGGCACAGATACGCAGTATTTT
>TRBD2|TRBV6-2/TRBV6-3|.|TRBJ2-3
CASCYSSRLAASTDTQYF
TGTGCCAGCTGTTACTCCTCCCGACTAGCTGCTAGCACAGATACGCAGTATTTT
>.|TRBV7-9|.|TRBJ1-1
CASRPVLSMNTEAFF
TGTGCCAGCAGACCGGTTTTAAGCATGAACACTGAAGCTTTCTTT
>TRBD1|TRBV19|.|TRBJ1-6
CASSRQGIRSPLHF
TGTGCCAGTAGTAGACAGGGGATACGTTCACCCCTCCACTTT
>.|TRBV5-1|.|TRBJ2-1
CASGRGDSYNEQFF
TGCGCCAGCGGCAGGGGGGATTCCTACAATGAGCAGTTCTTC
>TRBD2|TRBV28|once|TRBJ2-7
CASSLSGSSYEQYF
TGTGCCAGCAGTTTAAGCGGGAGCTCCTACGAGCAGTACTTC
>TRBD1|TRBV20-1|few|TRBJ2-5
CSASQTGGIRETQYF
TGCAGTGCTAGTCAGACAGGGGGTATTCGGGAGACCCAGTACTTC
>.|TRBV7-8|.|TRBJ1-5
CASEKGSNQPQHF
TGTGCCAGCGAGAAGGGTAGCAATCAGCCCCAGCATTTT
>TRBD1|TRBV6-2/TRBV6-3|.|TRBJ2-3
CAHRGDTDTQYF
TGTGCCCACAGGGGGGACACAGATACGCAGTATTTT
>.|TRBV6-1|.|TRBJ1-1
CASSEAGRIFNTEAFF
TGTGCCAGCAGTGAAGCAGGCAGGATCTTCAACACTGAAGCTTTCTTT
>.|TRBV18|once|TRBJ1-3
CASSPRGTGNTIYF
TGTGCCAGCTCACCAAGGGGGACTGGAAACACCATATATTTT
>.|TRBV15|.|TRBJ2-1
CATSRGPRGGLYNEQFF
TGTGCCACCAGCAGAGGCCCCCGCGGGGGCCTCTACAATGAGCAGTTCTTC